This TCR beta chain was sequenced for a study of CD8 T cells in Susac syndrome. Regarding the study as a whole: By the study's own acknowledgment, its TCR sequencing and HLA analysis included relatively few individuals.

Healthy donors constituted the controls, which were matched for age and sex. Negative magnetic isolation gave CD8+ and CD4+ cells; FACS enriched CD8+ TEMRA. RNA amounts of about 0.5 to 1 ug underwent reverse transcription with random hexamers. A multiplex approach, immunoSEQ multiplex PCR, amplified TCR beta CDR3 across 54 Vbeta and 13 Jbeta. From the immunoSEQ multiplex PCR reads, TCRdb called clonotypes with MiXCR, one entry per CDR3 protein. The sample lists 120,000 to 150,000 distinct CDR3 sequences; approximately 95% were seen once. Unmatched junction bases numbered 8, after V lost 8 bases and J lost 0 bases. Per the germline V gene, CDR1 is MNHEY and CDR2 is SMNVEV (reference sequence). The CDR3 sequence is 15 residues long. In the case of this clonotype: The target antigen is unknown.

The rearrangement uses TRBV27 and TRBJ2-3, with 7 bases matching TRBD2. This clonotype was sampled from a human donor in good health. The material sequenced was CD4+ T cells from PBMCs. The CDR3 loop is CASRVGGSSTDTQYF. CDR3 nucleotides: TGTGCCAGCCGCGTGGGGGGGTCAAGCACAGATACGCAGTATTTT.